This T cell receptor beta chain was retrieved from a study of CD8 T cells in ankylosing spondylitis. This CDR3 is 15 amino acids long. V lost 2 bases and J lost 2; bases outside the gene matches: 6. Germline loops: CDR1 MNHNS, CDR2 SASEGT. Concerning this clonotype: The CDR3 carries no conserved terminal phenylalanine or tryptophan, so it likely arises from a read error.

TCRdb passed the 5' RACE reads through MiXCR, listing each CDR3 protein once. The data contain about 240,000 distinct CDR3 sequences, approximately 11% of them seen just once; the ten biggest clones take up around 6.5%. Source material: blood, either unsorted or a sorted T cell fraction (not recorded which). The chain recombines TRBV6-1 with TRBJ2-7, with 7 bases lining up with TRBD2. This TCR was recovered from a male donor with ankylosing spondylitis or in good health (not recorded which). The CDR3, as DNA: TGTGCCAGCAGTGAAACCCCAGCGGGAACCTACGAGCAGTACTCC. Encoded protein: CASSETPAGTYEQYS.